This T cell receptor (beta chain) came from a study of blood T cell repertoires in COVID-19. Across the whole study: Acute and convalescent COVID-19 samples came from the United States, Italy and Spain. Sample material is recorded as cDNA or gDNA derived from T cells, B-cell-depleted T cells, or PBMCs.

Enrollees, about 18 to 95 years old, lived in about two dozen US areas. The study assigned cohorts using participant-reported clinical history. Germline V gives CDR1 SGHNT, CDR2 YYREEE (reference sequence). Trimming removed 0 bases at V and 1 base at J, with 9 bases between. The CDR3 consists of 15 residues. The protocol was immunoSEQ multiplex PCR, while the TCRdb copy is restricted to in-frame clones and leaves out a portion. The sample has 150,000 to 200,000 clones; approximately 82% are singletons. The TCR was taken from a woman aged 60-75 years with acute COVID-19. The sample comprised PBMCs or T cells enriched from blood (not recorded which). The chain is built from TRBV5-4 and TRBJ2-3; D possibly corresponds to TRBD1 (6 bases). CDR3: CASSLASGGTDTQYF. In nucleotides, the CDR3 is TGTGCCAGCAGCTTGGCCTCAGGGGGCACAGATACGCAGTATTTT. The entire variable domain, with the rest obtained from reference TRBV5-4 and TRBJ2-3, is as follows: ETGVTQSPTHLIKTRGQQVTLRCSSQSGHNTVSWYQQALGQGPQFIFQYYREEENGRGNFPPRFSGLQFPNYSSELNVNALELDDSALYLCASSLASGGTDTQYFGPGTRLTVL.